The sequence of this T cell receptor (beta chain) was determined in a study of blood T cell repertoires in COVID-19. Clones were sequenced by immunoSEQ multiplex PCR, and TCRdb holds only the in-frame ones, with some missing. The sample shows over 200,000 clones, around 82% of them seen only once. The receptor's source is a woman aged 35 to 49 with active or convalescent COVID-19. The sequenced sample was peripheral blood.

This CDR3 is CASSPSHPGGSGNTIYF. DNA for the CDR3: TGTGCCAGCAGTCCTTCCCATCCAGGGGGCTCTGGAAACACCATATATTTT. The chain recombines TRBV3-1 (or the pseudogene TRBV3-2) with TRBJ1-3; the match to TRBD1 covers 7 bases. From germline, CDR1 is LGHDT and CDR2 YNNKEL (reference sequence). CDR3 length: 17 residues. V was clipped by 6 bases and J by 0 bases; unmatched bases: 11.